These T cell receptor beta chains were read from a single sample in a study of beta chain features in type 1 diabetes. Sequencing used immunoSEQ multiplex PCR; TCRdb keeps in-frame clones, though not all of them. The table lists roughly 250,000 clones, around 68% of them singletons, with 0.053% in the top ten. Source material: naive CD4+ T cells from blood. These receptors came from a man younger than 40 in good health. Each CDR3 is given with its conserved first and last residue. A D gene is named only where the DNA matches it firmly. Clone size is shown for a subset of rows, as once, few, many or a class of expanded clone.

v_call	clone_size	j_call	d_call	cdr3_aa	cdr3_nt
TRBV7-2	.	TRBJ2-1	.	CASSSDVRGVYNEQFF	TGTGCCAGCAGCTCCGATGTAAGGGGGGTCTACAATGAGCAGTTCTTC
TRBV30	.	TRBJ2-1	TRBD1	CASKRAGGRDEQFF	TGTGCCTCTAAGAGGGCAGGGGGCCGGGATGAGCAGTTCTTC
TRBV11-2	few	TRBJ2-5	.	CASSLGQNQAETQYF	TGTGCCAGCAGCTTAGGCCAGAATCAGGCAGAGACCCAGTACTTC
TRBV7-9	.	TRBJ1-4	.	CASSSPGRGTEKLFF	TGTGCCAGCAGCTCCCCCGGTAGGGGGACCGAAAAACTGTTTTTT
TRBV7-2	.	TRBJ2-4	.	CASSLAGDGKNIQYF	TGTGCCAGCAGCTTAGCTGGGGACGGCAAAAACATTCAGTACTTC
TRBV30	few	TRBJ2-1	TRBD1	CAWSMTGLTEQFF	TGTGCCTGGAGTATGACAGGGTTGACTGAGCAGTTCTTC
TRBV10-3	.	TRBJ1-2	.	CAISRDPDAAGYTF	TGTGCCATCAGTCGGGACCCCGATGCGGCTGGCTACACCTTC
TRBV29-1	.	TRBJ2-1	TRBD2	CSDTKRGYNEQFF	TGCAGCGATACCAAGCGGGGGTACAATGAGCAGTTCTTC
TRBV19	.	TRBJ1-5	TRBD1	CASTTGQAPKEPQHF	TGTGCCAGTACCACGGGACAGGCACCGAAGGAGCCCCAGCATTTT
TRBV11-1	.	TRBJ1-5	.	CASRDKWWSNQPQHF	TGTGCCAGCAGGGACAAATGGTGGTCCAATCAGCCCCAGCATTTT
TRBV18	.	TRBJ2-1	.	CASSPDGAYNEQFF	TGTGCCAGCTCACCAGACGGAGCCTACAATGAGCAGTTCTTC
TRBV30	.	TRBJ2-7	TRBD1	CAWSGDRGTAYEQYF	TGTGCCTGGAGTGGAGACAGGGGAACCGCCTACGAGCAGTACTTC
TRBV5-1	.	TRBJ2-5	TRBD2	CASSLTSGTRETQYF	TGCGCCAGCAGTTTGACTAGCGGGACCAGGGAGACCCAGTACTTC
TRBV14	.	TRBJ2-3	TRBD2	CASSQSGGAWTQYF	TGTGCCAGCAGCCAAAGCGGGGGGGCCTGGACGCAGTATTTT
TRBV25-1	.	TRBJ2-7	TRBD2	CASSEFGGRGYEQYF	TGTGCCAGCAGTGAATTCGGCGGGAGAGGCTACGAGCAGTACTTC
TRBV5-5	.	TRBJ2-5	.	CASGQETQYF	TGTGCCAGCGGCCAAGAGACCCAGTACTTC
TRBV28	.	TRBJ1-2	.	CASSSDGALHGYTF	TGTGCCAGCAGCTCGGACGGAGCCCTGCATGGCTACACCTTC
TRBV7-9	.	TRBJ2-3	.	CASSLAGQYDTQYF	TGTGCCAGCAGCTTAGCGGGCCAGTACGATACGCAGTATTTT
TRBV29-1	few	TRBJ2-4	TRBD2	CSVVRGGKNIQYF	TGCAGCGTTGTTCGGGGGGGCAAAAACATTCAGTACTTC
TRBV29-1	.	TRBJ2-7	.	CSVERLQGFEQYF	TGCAGCGTTGAACGTTTACAGGGATTCGAGCAGTACTTC
TRBV30	.	TRBJ1-5	.	CAWNLLGGNQPQHF	TGTGCCTGGAATCTATTAGGTGGCAATCAGCCCCAGCATTTT
TRBV7-2	.	TRBJ2-3	.	CASSWVPSTDTQYF	TGTGCCAGCAGCTGGGTCCCTAGCACAGATACGCAGTATTTT
TRBV7-2	.	TRBJ2-1	TRBD2	CASSLELAGGLPAFF	TGTGCCAGCAGCTTAGAGCTAGCGGGAGGGCTCCCGGCGTTCTTC
TRBV7-2	once	TRBJ2-3	.	CASSFRDTDTQYF	TGTGCCAGCAGCTTCCGGGACACAGATACGCAGTATTTT
TRBV29-1	.	TRBJ2-5	TRBD2	CSVEGTSVGETQYF	TGCAGCGTTGAAGGGACTAGCGTGGGAGAGACCCAGTACTTC
TRBV9	.	TRBJ2-7	TRBD2	CASSVNQRAGVGEQYF	TGTGCCAGCAGCGTAAATCAGCGAGCGGGAGTGGGTGAGCAGTACTTC
TRBV29-1	few	TRBJ2-3	.	CSVEAGFTDTQYF	TGCAGCGTTGAAGCGGGGTTCACAGATACGCAGTATTTT
TRBV14	.	TRBJ2-2	.	CASSQGSPGTGELFF	TGTGCCAGCAGCCAAGGGTCACCCGGCACCGGGGAGCTGTTTTTT
TRBV10-3	few	TRBJ2-7	TRBD2	CAISGTSGHEQYF	TGTGCCATCAGCGGGACTAGCGGGCACGAGCAGTACTTC
TRBV5-4	few	TRBJ2-5	TRBD1	CASSTGQGMHLETQYF	TGTGCCAGCAGCACTGGACAGGGGATGCACCTAGAGACCCAGTACTTC
TRBV5-6	.	TRBJ2-3	.	CASSLQGTDTQYF	TGTGCCAGCAGCTTGCAGGGCACAGATACGCAGTATTTT
TRBV30	.	TRBJ2-7	TRBD1	CAWSSGTGQYF	TGTGCCTGGAGTAGTGGGACAGGGCAGTACTTC